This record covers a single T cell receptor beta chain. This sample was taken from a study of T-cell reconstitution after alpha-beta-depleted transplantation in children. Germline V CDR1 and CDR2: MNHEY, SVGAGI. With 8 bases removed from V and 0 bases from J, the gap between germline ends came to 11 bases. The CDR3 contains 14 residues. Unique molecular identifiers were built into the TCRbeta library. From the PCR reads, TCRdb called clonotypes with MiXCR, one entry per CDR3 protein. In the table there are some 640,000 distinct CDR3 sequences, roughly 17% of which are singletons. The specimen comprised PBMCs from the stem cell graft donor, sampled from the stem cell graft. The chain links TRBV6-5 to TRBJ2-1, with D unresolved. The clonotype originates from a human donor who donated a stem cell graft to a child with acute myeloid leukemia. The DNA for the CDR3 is TGTGCCAGCGTTGAGTTGTCCTCCTACAATGAGCAGTTCTTC. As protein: CASVELSSYNEQFF.